This TCR beta chain was identified during a study of persistence of HIV-infected CD4 T cells. Study conclusions and caveats: Antigen-responding cells were enriched for degenerate expanded CDR3beta sequences. TCRbeta richness was lower in CMV- and Gag-responding cells than in anti-CD3/anti-CD28-responding cells.

In the case of this clone: Its antigen is not known.

The libraries were made with immunoSEQ version 4 in survey mode. Assay: immunoSEQ multiplex PCR; the TCRdb copy retains only in-frame clones and omits some. The sample has over 35,000 clones; approximately 88% are singletons. Germline CDR1 and CDR2: DFQATT and SNEGSKA (reference sequence). CDR3 length: 14 residues. V gave up 3 bases and J gave up 2 bases, with 12 bases separating them. Nonspecific anti-CD3/anti-CD28 bead stimulation represents the broad CD4+ T cell repertoire. CD4+ T cells upregulating both CD40 ligand and CD69 were sorted as responding cells. Suppressive ART was started during chronic HIV-1 infection in these adults.

The TCR comes from an adult man with HIV who was CMV-seropositive. The sample here was CD4+ T cells sorted from PBMCs after roughly 18-hour stimulation, taken from a patient who received antiretroviral therapy. The chain uses TRBV20-1 and TRBJ2-3; D remains ambiguous. The CDR3 DNA follows: TGCAGTGCTAGTCTCCCAGGTTACACAGATACGCAGTATTTT. Translated, it gives CSASLPGYTDTQYF.